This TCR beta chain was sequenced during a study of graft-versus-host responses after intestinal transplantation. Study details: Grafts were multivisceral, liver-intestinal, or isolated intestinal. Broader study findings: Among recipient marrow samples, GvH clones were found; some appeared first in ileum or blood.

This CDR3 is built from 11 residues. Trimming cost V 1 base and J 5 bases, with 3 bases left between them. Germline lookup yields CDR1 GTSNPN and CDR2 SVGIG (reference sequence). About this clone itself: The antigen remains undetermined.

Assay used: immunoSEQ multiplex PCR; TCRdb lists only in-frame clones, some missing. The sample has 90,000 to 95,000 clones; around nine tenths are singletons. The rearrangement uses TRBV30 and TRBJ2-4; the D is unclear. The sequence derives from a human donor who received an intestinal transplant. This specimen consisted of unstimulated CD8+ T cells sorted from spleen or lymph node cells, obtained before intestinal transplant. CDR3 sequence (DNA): TGTGCCTGGAGTGACCAAAACATTCAGTACTTC. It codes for CAWSDQNIQYF. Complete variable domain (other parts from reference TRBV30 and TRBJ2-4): SQTIHQWPATLVQPVGSPLSLECTVEGTSNPNLYWYRQAAGRGLQLLFYSVGIGQISSEVPQNLSASRPQDRQFILSSKKLLLSDSGFYLCAWSDQNIQYFGAGTRLSVL.